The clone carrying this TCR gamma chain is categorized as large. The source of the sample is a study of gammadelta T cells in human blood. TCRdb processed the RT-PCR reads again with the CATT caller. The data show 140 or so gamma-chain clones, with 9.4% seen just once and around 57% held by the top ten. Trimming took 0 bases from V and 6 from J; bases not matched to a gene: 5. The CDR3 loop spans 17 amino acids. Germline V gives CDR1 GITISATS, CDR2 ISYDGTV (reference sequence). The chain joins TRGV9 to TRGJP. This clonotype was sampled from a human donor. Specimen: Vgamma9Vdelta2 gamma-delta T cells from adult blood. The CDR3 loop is CALWEVHGELGKKIKVF. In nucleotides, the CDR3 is TGTGCCTTGTGGGAGGTGCACGGAGAGTTGGGCAAAAAAATCAAGGTATTT.